One sample yielded the 20 T cell receptor beta chains listed below, sequenced in a study of blood T cell repertoires in COVID-19. The data were produced by immunoSEQ multiplex PCR, yet TCRdb's version contains in-frame clones alone and is incomplete. The sample lists approximately 49,000 clones; less than 90% were seen once. The specimen sequenced was peripheral blood. These receptors originate from a man aged 50 to 59 with acute or convalescent COVID-19.

A few counts support this clone. J is TRBJ1-6 and V is TRBV2, with 10 bases lining up with TRBD1. This CDR3 has 16 amino acids. The germline V gene encodes CDR1 SNHLY and CDR2 FYNNEI. J gave up 7 bases and V 6 bases, and 9 bases lay outside the gene matches. The chain's CDR3 is CASRKTDRGNNSPLHF. Written as DNA, the CDR3 is TGTGCCAGCAGGAAGACGGACAGGGGGAACAATTCACCCCTCCACTTT.

The chain recombines TRBV5-1 with TRBJ1-3; 7 nucleotides align to TRBD1. Unmatched junction bases numbered 9, after V lost 4 bases and J lost 2 bases. This CDR3 is built from 16 residues. The germline V gene encodes CDR1 SGHRS and CDR2 YFSETQ. The CDR3 DNA follows: TGCGCCAGCAGCCCGGGAGACAGGGCGGCTGGAAACACCATATATTTT. Residues: CASSPGDRAAGNTIYF.

The V call is TRBV9, the J call TRBJ1-3, with TRBD1 matching over 8 bases. There are 15 residues in the CDR3. V lost 4 bases to trimming and J lost 2 bases; unmatched junction nucleotides: 5. CDR1 and CDR2 from the germline V gene are SGDLS and YYNGEE. CDR3 DNA sequence: TGTGCCAGCAGCCCCCAGGACAGGGCTGGAAACACCATATATTTT. Encoded protein: CASSPQDRAGNTIYF.

The chain carries TRBV19 and TRBJ2-7; D unresolved. This CDR3 region has 12 residues. The V gene's germline CDR1 is LNHDA and CDR2 SQIVND (reference sequence). Trimming shortened V by 4 bases and J by 3 bases, and 7 bases separated the two germline ends. The CDR3 reads CASSTRGYEQYF. Written as DNA, the CDR3 is TGTGCCAGTAGTACCAGAGGCTACGAGCAGTACTTC.

There are a few counts of this clone. The rearrangement joins TRBV19 to TRBJ1-5, with D uncertain. This CDR3 has 12 residues. CDR1 is LNHDA and CDR2 is SQIVND in the germline V gene (reference sequence). V was shortened by 10 bases and J by 4 bases, with 11 bases between the two germline ends. The CDR3, as DNA: TGTGCCACCAGGCGGGAGAATCAGCCCCAGCATTTT. Translating gives CATRRENQPQHF.

The V and J genes are TRBV27 and TRBJ1-2; TRBD1 matches 8 bases. CDR1 is MNHEY and CDR2 is SMNVEV in the germline V gene (reference sequence). The trim removed 4 bases at V and 5 bases at J, leaving 9 bases unmatched. The CDR3 contains 15 residues. The CDR3 spells CASSSQGGTSYGYTF. In nucleotides, the CDR3 is TGTGCCAGCAGTTCACAGGGGGGGACAAGTTATGGCTACACCTTC.

V and J are TRBV7-9 and TRBJ1-4, with 7 bases that match TRBD1. After removal of 4 bases from V and 7 bases from J, the junction contained 9 bases not matched to a gene. Looked up from germline, CDR1 is SEHNR and CDR2 is FQNEAQ (reference sequence). This CDR3 region has 15 residues. The chain's CDR3 is CASSWRQGGGEKLFF. CDR3 DNA sequence: TGTGCCAGCAGCTGGCGACAGGGTGGGGGTGAAAAACTGTTTTTT. Together with reference TRBV7-9 and TRBJ1-4, the CDR3 gives the full variable domain: DTGVSQNPRHKITKRGQNVTFRCDPISEHNRLYWYRQTLGQGPEFLTYFQNEAQLEKSRLLSDRFSAERPKGSFSTLEIQRTEQGDSAMYLCASSWRQGGGEKLFFGSGTQLSVL.

V gene TRBV4-2 combines with J gene TRBJ2-1; 9 bases map to TRBD2. Germline V gene lookup returns CDR1 LGHNA and CDR2 YNFKEQ. The CDR3 runs 17 residues. V was clipped by 0 bases and J by 6 bases; unmatched bases: 9. The CDR3 bases are TGTGCCAGCAGCCAAGACCCCCCTAGCGGGGAAGGCAATGAGCAGTTCTTC. The encoded protein is CASSQDPPSGEGNEQFF.

The chain has TRBV2 and TRBJ1-2; D may be TRBD1 (5 bases). V was pared by 6 bases and J by 0 bases, with 11 bases between. The germline gives CDR1 SNHLY, CDR2 FYNNEI. There are 14 residues in the CDR3. CDR3: CASRQETANYGYTF. CDR3 DNA sequence: TGTGCCAGCAGACAGGAAACAGCTAACTATGGCTACACCTTC. Filled out from reference TRBV2 and TRBJ1-2, the complete variable domain reads EPEVTQTPSHQVTQMGQEVILRCVPISNHLYFYWYRQILGQKVEFLVSFYNNEISEKSEIFDDQFSVERPDGSNFTLKIRSTKLEDSAMYFCASRQETANYGYTFGSGTRLTVV.

This clone was detected only a few times. This sequence joins TRBV9 and TRBJ2-7; 11 bases are a match to TRBD2. The CDR3 is 15 residues long. With V trimmed by 3 bases and J by 0 bases, 2 bases remained unmatched. Germline V gene data show CDR1 as SGDLS and CDR2 as YYNGEE. CDR3 protein: CASSASGGNSYEQYF. DNA for the CDR3: TGTGCCAGCAGCGCTAGCGGGGGGAACTCCTACGAGCAGTACTTC. The variable domain in full, with the rest retrieved from reference TRBV9 and TRBJ2-7, is DSGVTQTPKHLITATGQRVTLRCSPRSGDLSVYWYQQSLDQGLQFLIQYYNGEERAKGNILERFSAQQFPDLHSELNLSSLELGDSALYFCASSASGGNSYEQYFGPGTRLTVT.

The chain carries TRBV27 and TRBJ1-4; D is uncertain. Germline loops: CDR1 MNHEY, CDR2 SMNVEV (reference sequence). V lost 5 bases and J lost 0, with 13 bases in between. The CDR3 contains 16 residues. CDR3 loop: CASSGLYGTTNEKLFF. CDR3 nucleotides: TGTGCCAGCAGTGGACTTTATGGAACAACTAATGAAAAACTGTTTTTT.

J is TRBJ2-1 and V is TRBV5-1; D is possibly TRBD1 (6 bases). This CDR3 spans 15 amino acids. The V gene's germline CDR1 is SGHRS and CDR2 YFSETQ. The V and J ends lost 2 bases and 3 bases respectively, with 12 bases between them. The CDR3 DNA reads TGCGCCAGCAGCTTCACCGGGACATTCTACAATGAGCAGTTCTTC. Amino acids: CASSFTGTFYNEQFF.

This chain links TRBV5-1 with TRBJ1-2, with D maybe TRBD1 (5 bases). The length of the CDR3 is 15 residues. Per germline, CDR1 SGHRS and CDR2 YFSETQ. The V end was cut by 3 bases, the J end by 6 bases, with 18 bases between. The chain's CDR3 is CASSWAGDGGHGYTF. DNA for the CDR3: TGCGCCAGCAGCTGGGCGGGGGACGGTGGGCATGGCTACACCTTC.

The chain recombines TRBV5-8 with TRBJ2-2; maybe TRBD2 (6 bases). Germline loops: CDR1 SGHTS, CDR2 YDEGEE. The CDR3 contains 14 residues. Trimming cost V 3 bases and J 5 bases, with 11 bases left between them. DNA for the CDR3: TGTGCCAGCAGCTCCGGAGGGCGAACCGGGGAGCTGTTTTTT. This codes for CASSSGGRTGELFF. Variable domain in full (rest from reference TRBV5-8 and TRBJ2-2): EAGVTQSPTHLIKTRGQQATLRCSPISGHTSVYWYQQALGLGLQFLLWYDEGEERNRGNFPPRFSGRQFPNYSSELNVNALELEDSALYLCASSSGGRTGELFFGEGSRLTVL.

The gene calls are TRBV11-3 and TRBJ2-7; the D gene is possibly TRBD2 (6 bases). Trimming took off 1 base at V and 6 bases at J, with 16 bases between the two ends. The CDR3 contains 15 residues. Germline loops: CDR1 SGHNT, CDR2 YENEEA. This CDR3 is CASSLAGTVAGEQYF. CDR3 in DNA: TGTGCCAGCAGCTTAGCCGGGACTGTTGCTGGCGAGCAGTACTTC. The full variable domain, in which reference TRBV11-3 and TRBJ2-7 provide the parts outside the CDR3, is EAGVVQSPRYKIIEKKQPVAFWCNPISGHNTLYWYLQNLGQGPELLIRYENEEAVDDSQLPKDRFSAERLKGVDSTLKIQPAELGDSAVYLCASSLAGTVAGEQYFGPGTRLTVT.

The chain combines TRBV12-5 with TRBJ1-3, with TRBD1 identical over 9 bases. CDR1 and CDR2 (germline): LGHNT, FRNRAP. The junction had 7 bases not matched to a gene; V was cut back by 7 bases and J by 0 bases. This CDR3 has 16 amino acids. CDR3 bases: TGTGCTAGTGCCAGAGACAGGGGGATCTCTGGAAACACCATATATTTT. This translates into CASARDRGISGNTIYF.

The rearrangement links TRBV27 to TRBJ1-6; D is uncertain. With 5 bases removed from V and 7 bases from J, the gap between germline ends came to 9 bases. Germline V gene lookup returns CDR1 MNHEY and CDR2 SMNVEV (reference sequence). The CDR3 covers 13 residues. CDR3 in amino acids: CASSILQNSPLHF. The CDR3 nucleotides are TGTGCCAGCAGTATACTTCAAAATTCACCCCTCCACTTT.

The gene calls are TRBV2 and TRBJ2-7; perhaps TRBD1 as D (6 bases). The CDR3 is 14 amino acids. Per the germline V gene, CDR1 is SNHLY and CDR2 is FYNNEI. The V and J ends lost 8 bases and 6 bases respectively, with 20 bases between them. The CDR3 loop is CASVGQGKVLEQYF. Written as DNA, the CDR3 is TGTGCCAGCGTGGGGCAGGGGAAGGTCCTCGAGCAGTACTTC.

This chain connects TRBV7-9 to TRBJ1-4; TRBD1 matches at 7 bases. The CDR3 extends over 16 amino acids. With 3 bases clipped from V and 0 bases from J, the junction kept 4 bases outside the gene matches. Germline V CDR1 and CDR2: SEHNR, FQNEAQ (reference sequence). The CDR3 loop is CASSLRDSATNEKLFF. Here the CDR3 DNA reads TGTGCCAGCAGCTTGAGGGACAGTGCAACTAATGAAAAACTGTTTTTT. Variable domain in full (rest from reference TRBV7-9 and TRBJ1-4): DTGVSQNPRHKITKRGQNVTFRCDPISEHNRLYWYRQTLGQGPEFLTYFQNEAQLEKSRLLSDRFSAERPKGSFSTLEIQRTEQGDSAMYLCASSLRDSATNEKLFFGSGTQLSVL.

The chain recombines TRBV7-2 with TRBJ1-2; perhaps TRBD1 as D (5 bases). The CDR3 has 14 residues. Trimming left V 5 bases short and J 6 bases short, with 16 bases between. Germline values: CDR1 SGHTA, CDR2 FQGNSA. This chain's CDR3 is CASSPTRGGHGYTF. CDR3 sequence (DNA): TGTGCCAGCAGCCCAACAAGGGGAGGTCATGGCTACACCTTC.